This entry is about one TCR beta chain. In the authors' methods: How many nucleated cells were present was estimated from reference gene primer amplification. The assay was immunoSEQ multiplex PCR, and TCRdb's table has in-frame clones only and misses some. The V and J calls and clone size are taken from that table; D and trimming were inferred from the DNA. The repertoire has some 270,000 clones, about 89% of them found once; the top ten carry about 1.6%. The sample comes from a study of blood T cell repertoires in COVID-19. About the research overall: Samples came from the United States, Italy and Spain, spanning acute and convalescent COVID-19. In each case, the material was cDNA or gDNA derived from T cells, B-cell-depleted T cells, or PBMCs.

Trimming took off 6 bases at V and 0 bases at J, with 13 bases between the two ends. The CDR3 covers 15 residues. CDR1 and CDR2 from the germline V gene are MNHEY and SMNVEV (reference sequence). J is TRBJ2-3 and V is TRBV27; a possible D gene is TRBD1 (6 bases). This receptor was taken from a woman aged 55-75 years who had recovered from COVID-19. The sequenced sample consisted of peripheral blood. CDR3 sequence: CASSRLGQSTDTQYF. The CDR3, as DNA: TGTGCCAGCAGCCGCCTCGGACAGAGCACAGATACGCAGTATTTT.